This TCR beta chain emerged from a study of control samples from healthy donors and cancer patients. Profiled with immunoSEQ multiplex PCR; TCRdb holds only in-frame clones, not every one. The table shows 97,000 or so clones, with just over 90% occurring only once. The CDR3 runs to 15 residues. Germline V gives CDR1 SNHLY, CDR2 FYNNEI. Trimming removed 2 bases from V and 0 bases from J, with 5 bases in between. The material sequenced was blood. The receptor was derived from a woman younger than 30 in good health. This sequence joins TRBV2 and TRBJ1-6; D ambiguous. CDR3 DNA sequence: TGTGCCAGCAGTGAAACCAGCTCCTATAATTCACCCCTCCACTTT. Protein product: CASSETSSYNSPLHF.